The present TCR beta chain was sequenced within a study of T cells in Graves' hyperthyroidism and ophthalmopathy. Whole-study results and caveats: Most thyroid-expanded clonotypes above 0.001 were also found in blood.

With 0 bases removed from V and 3 bases from J, the gap between germline ends came to 12 bases. CDR1 is SGHDN, CDR2 FVKESK, per germline. This CDR3 comprises 15 residues. Diagnosis rested on symptoms, serum thyroxine and TRAb, thyroid ultrasound, and orbital computed tomography. Turning to this clonotype: Its target is unknown.

The investigators amplified TCR beta CDR3 regions from RNA transcripts. A first-round RT-PCR of the TCR CDR3 used the HTBI primer set. TCRdb re-called the multiplex PCR reads through MiXCR, storing one row per CDR3 protein. Of hundreds of thousands of distinct CDR3 sequences in the sample, around 14% were seen once. The specimen was blood. The sequence was collected from a woman in her late teens or twenties with Graves' hyperthyroidism. The chain is built from TRBV14 and TRBJ2-7; D is perhaps TRBD1 (5 bases). The CDR3 sequence: CASSQEWAGIYEQYF. CDR3 DNA: TGTGCCAGCAGCCAAGAATGGGCAGGGATCTACGAGCAGTACTTC.